These 27 T cell receptor beta chains were sequenced from one sample in a study of blood T cell repertoires in COVID-19. Only in-frame clones appear in the TCRdb table, and some are missing; sequencing was by immunoSEQ multiplex PCR. Among over 200,000 clones listed, 84% were seen once. Sequencing used PBMCs or T cells enriched from blood (not recorded which). The receptors were sampled from a man in his fifties or sixties who had recovered from COVID-19.

V and J are TRBV4-1 and TRBJ1-2; D is unclear. CDR3 length: 14 amino acids. Germline lookup yields CDR1 MGHRA and CDR2 YSYEKL. V gave up 0 bases and J gave up 2 bases, with 7 bases separating them. CDR3 sequence (DNA): TGCGCCAGCAGCCAAGATGGGCACAACTATGGCTACACCTTC. Its protein is CASSQDGHNYGYTF.

This clone was seen just once. The gene calls are TRBV19 and TRBJ2-5; possibly TRBD1 for D (5 bases). This CDR3 region has 12 residues. V was trimmed by 7 bases and J by 5 bases, leaving 11 bases between them. CDR1 LNHDA and CDR2 SQIVND come from the germline V gene (reference sequence). The CDR3 here is CASNSKGETQYF. CDR3 nucleotide sequence: TGTGCCAGTAACTCGAAGGGGGAGACCCAGTACTTC.

This clone came up a few times. The gene calls are TRBV5-1 and TRBJ2-2; TRBD1 might be the D (5 bases). The CDR3 sequence is 14 residues long. CDR1 and CDR2 (germline): SGHRS, YFSETQ. The V end lost 4 bases, the J end lost 6 bases, and 13 bases lay between the germline ends. CDR3 sequence reads: CASSERQSSGELFF. CDR3 nucleotides: TGCGCCAGCAGCGAGAGACAGTCATCCGGGGAGCTGTTTTTT.

V usage is TRBV5-4 and J usage is TRBJ1-4; TRBD1 matches at 9 bases. The germline CDR1 and CDR2 sequences are SGHNT and YYREEE (reference sequence). The CDR3 extends over 17 amino acids. Trimming removed 0 bases from V and 4 bases from J; junction bases left unmatched: 7. This CDR3 is CASSLAGTGTINEKLFF. The CDR3 nucleotides read TGTGCCAGCAGCTTGGCCGGGACAGGGACAATTAATGAAAAACTGTTTTTT.

This chain uses TRBV15 with TRBJ1-1, with D perhaps TRBD1 (6 bases). The length of the CDR3 is 14 residues. CDR1 LNHNV and CDR2 YYDKDF come from the germline V gene (reference sequence). The ends were cut back, 3 bases at V and 4 bases at J, with 12 bases in the middle. The CDR3 is CATSSLGGGTEAFF. The CDR3 DNA reads as TGTGCCACCAGCAGCTTAGGGGGGGGCACTGAAGCTTTCTTT.

A note on this clone: Other DNA sequences from this sample encode an identical CDR3 as well. The rearrangement uses TRBV18 and TRBJ1-1, with TRBD1 identical over 8 bases. Germline V gene data show CDR1 as KGHSH and CDR2 as LQKENI. V lost 3 bases to trimming and J lost 1 base; unmatched junction nucleotides: 1. This CDR3 has 14 amino acids. DNA of the CDR3: TGTGCCAGCTCACCGGGGACAGGGAACACTGAAGCTTTCTTT. It codes for CASSPGTGNTEAFF.

V gene TRBV9 combines with J gene TRBJ1-6; no firm D call. The V gene lost 2 bases and the J gene lost 0 bases, with 3 bases spanning the gap. Looked up from germline, CDR1 is SGDLS and CDR2 is YYNGEE. The CDR3 extends over 14 amino acids. CDR3 region: CASSVSSYNSPLHF. CDR3 bases: TGTGCCAGCAGCGTGAGCTCCTATAATTCACCCCTCCACTTT.

The CDR3 DNA follows: TGTGCCAGCAGCTTATCCAGGGGGTCCCAGTACTTC. Translated: CASSLSRGSQYF. V is TRBV7-8 and J is TRBJ2-5, with 7 bases identical to TRBD1. Germline lookup yields CDR1 SGHVS and CDR2 FQNEAQ. The CDR3 runs 12 residues. V shed 2 bases and J 9 bases; nucleotides not matched to a gene: 3. The complete variable domain, with remaining parts taken from reference TRBV7-8 and TRBJ2-5, reads GAGVSQSPRYKVAKRGQDVALRCDPISGHVSLFWYQQALGQGPEFLTYFQNEAQLDKSGLPSDRFFAERPEGSVSTLKIQRTQQEDSAVYLCASSLSRGSQYFGPGTRLLVL.

The chain links TRBV10-3 to TRBJ1-2, with D possibly being TRBD1 (6 bases). The V end lost 6 bases, the J end lost 6 bases, and 17 bases lay between the germline ends. The CDR3 is 14 residues long. The germline V gene has CDR1 ENHRY and CDR2 SYGVKD. The CDR3 protein is CAISPIGGVDGYTF. The DNA of the CDR3 is TGTGCCATCAGCCCAATAGGGGGGGTCGATGGCTACACCTTC.

The rearrangement links TRBV4-3 to TRBJ2-2; TRBD2 matches 14 bases. The CDR3 extends over 17 amino acids. With V trimmed by 4 bases and J by 8 bases, 9 bases remained unmatched. The germline V gene encodes CDR1 LGHNA and CDR2 YSLEER. This CDR3 is CASSLGTSGGSGGELFF. The CDR3 DNA is TGCGCCAGCAGCCTGGGGACTAGCGGGGGTTCAGGAGGGGAGCTGTTTTTT.

This chain joins TRBV5-1 and TRBJ1-3, with D possibly TRBD1 on 5 matching bases. This CDR3 contains 16 residues. Germline V lookup: CDR1 SGHRS, CDR2 YFSETQ. Trimming shortened V by 1 base and J by 0 bases, and 11 bases separated the two germline ends. This CDR3 is CASSLYGASSGNTIYF. For the CDR3, the DNA is TGCGCCAGCAGCTTGTATGGGGCGAGCTCTGGAAACACCATATATTTT.

The V call is TRBV30, the J call TRBJ1-2; maybe TRBD1 (5 bases). Germline lookup yields CDR1 GTSNPN and CDR2 SVGIG (reference sequence). The CDR3 is made up of 13 amino acids. Trimming stripped 1 base from V and 8 bases from J, with 14 bases between. CDR3 amino acids: CAWSGGGLGGYTF. The CDR3, as DNA: TGTGCCTGGAGTGGGGGGGGTCTTGGGGGCTACACCTTC.

This clone was picked up one time. The chain has TRBV11-2 and TRBJ1-2; no clear D. CDR1 and CDR2 (germline): SGHAT, FQNNGV. V lost 0 bases and J 8 bases, leaving 13 bases between the germline ends. This CDR3 has 14 residues. The CDR3 DNA follows: TGTGCCAGCAGCTTAGACCAAAACGCGGGGGGCTACACCTTC. This codes for CASSLDQNAGGYTF.

This chain joins TRBV30 and TRBJ1-6, with 9 bases matching TRBD1. Germline CDR1 reads GTSNPN; CDR2 reads SVGIG (reference sequence). This CDR3 is built from 15 residues. The J segment lost 10 bases and the V segment lost 3 bases, leaving 10 bases of the junction unmatched. CDR3 nucleotide sequence: TGTGCCTGGAGGGGGACAGGGTTTTCGCGATCACCCCTCCACTTT. Translation gives CAWRGTGFSRSPLHF.

The V and J genes are TRBV5-4 and TRBJ2-7; 11 bases are a match to TRBD1. CDR3 size: 15 residues. Germline V gene data show CDR1 as SGHNT and CDR2 as YYREEE (reference sequence). V lost 1 base, J lost 2 bases, and 2 bases stayed unmatched. CDR3 loop: CASSLLGQGAYEQYF. In DNA form, the CDR3 reads TGTGCCAGCAGCTTGTTGGGACAGGGGGCCTACGAGCAGTACTTC.

This chain connects TRBV19 to TRBJ1-1, with a weak D call TRBD1 (6 bases). The germline V gene has CDR1 LNHDA and CDR2 SQIVND (reference sequence). This CDR3 contains 13 residues. The V end was cut by 3 bases, the J end by 3 bases, with 8 bases between. The CDR3: CASSMDRDTEAFF. In DNA form, the CDR3 reads TGTGCCAGTAGTATGGACAGAGACACTGAAGCTTTCTTT.

The genes are TRBV27 and TRBJ1-6; 7 positions agree with TRBD1. The length of the CDR3 is 14 residues. With V trimmed by 4 bases and J by 6 bases, 3 bases remained unmatched. Germline-derived CDR1 and CDR2 are MNHEY and SMNVEV (reference sequence). The CDR3: CASSSRQGNSPLHF. The CDR3 DNA reads as TGTGCCAGCAGTTCAAGACAGGGTAATTCACCCCTCCACTTT.

The rearrangement joins TRBV19 to TRBJ1-1, with TRBD1 matching over 7 bases. The trim removed 5 bases at V and 11 bases at J, leaving 14 bases unmatched. This CDR3 contains 14 residues. Germline V gene sequence: CDR1 LNHDA, CDR2 SQIVND (reference sequence). The CDR3 DNA follows: TGTGCCAGTAGTTCACCGGGACAGATTCATGGGGCTTTCTTT. Its translation is CASSSPGQIHGAFF.

The J gene is TRBJ2-7, the V gene TRBV19, with 8 bases matching TRBD1. Germline lookup yields CDR1 LNHDA and CDR2 SQIVND (reference sequence). The CDR3 is 14 residues long. The ends lost 3 bases at V and 2 bases at J; junction bases unmatched: 3. This CDR3 is CASSIWTGTYEQYF. CDR3 coding DNA: TGTGCCAGTAGTATTTGGACAGGGACCTACGAGCAGTACTTC.

The CDR3 loop is CATSDSAAYGYTF. Written as DNA, the CDR3 is TGTGCCACCAGTGATTCGGCGGCGTATGGCTACACCTTC. The chain links TRBV24-1 to TRBJ1-2; D remains unclear. Deletions cut 2 bases from V and 5 bases from J, with 8 bases between. The germline V gene has CDR1 KGHDR and CDR2 SFDVKD. This CDR3 has 13 residues.

The chain couples TRBV2 to TRBJ2-1; tentative D call: TRBD2 (6 bases). The CDR3 is 14 amino acids. Trimming took 7 bases from V and 5 from J, leaving 15 bases between them. Germline V gives CDR1 SNHLY, CDR2 FYNNEI. CDR3 in DNA: TGTGCCAGCAAAGGCGGGGCACCTAACAATGAGCAGTTCTTC. Residues: CASKGGAPNNEQFF.

The chain joins TRBV15 to TRBJ2-4, with 7 bases fitting TRBD1. The CDR3 totals 15 residues. Germline CDR1 reads LNHNV; CDR2 reads YYDKDF (reference sequence). V was clipped by 1 base and J by 7 bases; unmatched bases: 7. In nucleotides, the CDR3 is TGTGCCACCAGCAGAGCGAACAGGGGATGGAACATTCAGTACTTC. It yields the protein CATSRANRGWNIQYF.

This clone was found once. V usage is TRBV5-1 and J usage is TRBJ2-5, with 7 bases identical to TRBD1. CDR1 is SGHRS, CDR2 YFSETQ, per germline. The CDR3 runs 14 residues. V was clipped by 4 bases and J by 4 bases; unmatched bases: 7. Written as DNA, the CDR3 is TGCGCCAGCAGCGAAAGGGGGCTGCGAGAGACCCAGTACTTC. This sequence encodes CASSERGLRETQYF.

The chain joins TRBV9 to TRBJ2-3, with D perhaps matching TRBD2 (6 bases). Deletions cut 5 bases from V and 2 bases from J, with 9 bases between. The length of the CDR3 is 13 residues. Germline V gene sequence: CDR1 SGDLS, CDR2 YYNGEE. CDR3 nucleotides: TGTGCCAGCAGGTGGGGGGACACAGATACGCAGTATTTT. This translates into CASRWGDTDTQYF.

The chain carries TRBV11-2 and TRBJ2-5, with a tentative D call TRBD1 (7 bases). CDR3 size: 14 residues. The V gene's germline CDR1 is SGHAT and CDR2 FQNNGV. V was shortened by 4 bases and J by 1 base, with 10 bases between the two germline ends. This chain's CDR3 is CASSYRGLQETQYF. The CDR3 DNA reads as TGTGCCAGCAGCTACAGGGGACTCCAAGAGACCCAGTACTTC.

The chain links TRBV6-5 to TRBJ2-5; 9 bases are shared with TRBD2. After removal of 6 bases from V and 5 bases from J, the junction contained 7 bases not matched to a gene. The CDR3 runs 14 residues. Germline values: CDR1 MNHEY, CDR2 SVGAGI. CDR3: CASRERGARETQYF. The CDR3 DNA is TGTGCCAGCAGAGAGCGGGGGGCCCGGGAGACCCAGTACTTC.

The J gene is TRBJ1-6, the V gene TRBV19; D gene uncertain. The V gene's germline CDR1 is LNHDA and CDR2 SQIVND (reference sequence). The CDR3 has 14 residues. With 5 bases removed from V and 5 bases from J, the gap between germline ends came to 10 bases. The CDR3 DNA is TGTGCCAGTAGTTTTCAACAGAATAATTCACCCCTCCACTTT. Protein: CASSFQQNNSPLHF.